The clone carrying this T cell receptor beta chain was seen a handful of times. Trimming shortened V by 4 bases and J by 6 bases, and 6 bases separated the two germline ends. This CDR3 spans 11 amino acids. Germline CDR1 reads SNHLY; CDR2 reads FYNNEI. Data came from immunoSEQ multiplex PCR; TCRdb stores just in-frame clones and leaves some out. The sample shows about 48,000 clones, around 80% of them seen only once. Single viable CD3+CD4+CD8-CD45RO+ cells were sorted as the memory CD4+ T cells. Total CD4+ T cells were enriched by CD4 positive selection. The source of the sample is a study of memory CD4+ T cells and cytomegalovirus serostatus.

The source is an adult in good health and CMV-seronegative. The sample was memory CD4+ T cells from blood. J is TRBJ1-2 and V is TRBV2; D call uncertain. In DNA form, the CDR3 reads TGTGCCAGCAGTGTGGTCGATGGCTACACCTTC. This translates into CASSVVDGYTF.